Each of the 16 T cell receptor beta chains below was sequenced from the same sample in a study of blood T cell repertoires in COVID-19. Sequencing was performed with immunoSEQ multiplex PCR; in TCRdb, only in-frame clones are kept and a portion is missing. The repertoire includes 190,000 or so clones, over 80% of them detected once, and 10% sits in the top ten. The specimen sequenced was PBMCs or T cells enriched from blood (not recorded which). The receptor source for this set is a man younger than 30 with acute COVID-19.

The chain recombines TRBV11-1 with TRBJ2-7; D might be TRBD2 (6 bases). The CDR3 has 13 residues. V was shortened by 5 bases and J by 9 bases, with 17 bases between the two germline ends. The germline CDR1 and CDR2 sequences are SGHAT and FQDESV (reference sequence). The CDR3 is CASSTTDYSRQYF. CDR3 coding DNA: TGTGCCAGCAGCACCACGGACTATTCGAGGCAGTACTTC.

The chain combines TRBV28 with TRBJ2-7; D is perhaps TRBD2 (6 bases). CDR3 size: 14 residues. The V and J ends lost 3 bases and 4 bases respectively, with 13 bases between them. CDR1 is MDHEN, CDR2 SYDVKM, per germline. Here the CDR3 reads CASSFYAGRYEQYF. In DNA form, the CDR3 reads TGTGCCAGCAGTTTTTATGCGGGGCGTTACGAGCAGTACTTC.

This chain links TRBV3-1 (or the pseudogene TRBV3-2) with TRBJ2-1; D might be TRBD2 (6 bases). This CDR3 is 14 amino acids long. Trimming stripped 4 bases from V and 5 bases from J, with 12 bases between. Per germline, CDR1 LGHDT and CDR2 YNNKEL (reference sequence). The CDR3 here is CASSPYGSDNEQFF. The CDR3 DNA reads as TGTGCCAGCAGCCCCTACGGGAGTGACAATGAGCAGTTCTTC.

The chain joins TRBV19 to TRBJ2-3; tentatively, D is TRBD2 (5 bases). This CDR3 is built from 15 residues. The ends were cut back, 6 bases at V and 2 bases at J, with 15 bases in the middle. Germline assignment: CDR1 LNHDA and CDR2 SQIVND (reference sequence). The CDR3 DNA is TGTGCCAGTAGCCCAGTTACAGCGGCCACAGATACGCAGTATTTT. Translating gives CASSPVTAATDTQYF.

This chain links TRBV19 with TRBJ1-5; D call uncertain. This CDR3 is built from 16 residues. CDR1 LNHDA and CDR2 SQIVND come from the germline V gene (reference sequence). V lost 4 bases and J lost 7, with 20 bases in between. CDR3 sequence: CASSTPSTLREQPQHF. The CDR3 nucleotides are TGTGCCAGTAGTACTCCCTCTACCCTTAGGGAGCAGCCCCAGCATTTT.

This chain uses TRBV5-8 with TRBJ1-5; D uncertain. The CDR3 has 16 residues. The ends were cut back, 1 base at V and 3 bases at J, with 14 bases in the middle. Germline values: CDR1 SGHTS, CDR2 YDEGEE. The CDR3 loop reads CASSLSRRGVNQPQHF. CDR3 in DNA: TGTGCCAGCAGCTTGTCTCGGCGGGGAGTCAATCAGCCCCAGCATTTT.

The chain is built from TRBV5-1 and TRBJ1-2; D is ambiguous. Germline assignment: CDR1 SGHRS and CDR2 YFSETQ. The CDR3 covers 14 residues. Trimming shortened V by 4 bases and J by 1 base, and 11 bases separated the two germline ends. In DNA, the CDR3 is TGCGCCAGCAGCCAGCGCAGTATTAACTATGGCTACACCTTC. This sequence encodes CASSQRSINYGYTF. Full variable domain (outside the CDR3, taken from reference TRBV5-1 and TRBJ1-2): KAGVTQTPRYLIKTRGQQVTLSCSPISGHRSVSWYQQTPGQGLQFLFEYFSETQRNKGNFPGRFSGRQFSNSRSEMNVSTLELGDSALYLCASSQRSINYGYTFGSGTRLTVV.

The genes are TRBV28 and TRBJ2-1, with TRBD2 identical over 9 bases. Per germline, CDR1 MDHEN and CDR2 SYDVKM. Germline trimming cut 4 bases from V and 10 bases from J; bases unmatched to any gene: 14. The CDR3 has 16 residues. CDR3 protein: CASSSTLREGYREQFF. CDR3 nucleotide sequence: TGTGCCAGCAGTTCAACCTTGCGGGAGGGCTACAGGGAGCAGTTCTTC.

The chain couples TRBV19 to TRBJ1-1; the match to TRBD1 covers 8 bases. CDR1 is LNHDA and CDR2 is SQIVND in the germline V gene (reference sequence). CDR3 length equals 14 residues. V shed 7 bases, J shed 5 bases, and the junction held 9 bases outside the gene matches. CDR3 coding DNA: TGTGCCAGTAAGAAACAGGGGGGTGTAACTGAAGCTTTCTTT. Residues: CASKKQGGVTEAFF.

This clone was counted a few times. V usage is TRBV4-1 and J usage is TRBJ2-7; 11 bases match TRBD2. The germline CDR1 and CDR2 sequences are MGHRA and YSYEKL. The CDR3 has 15 residues. V lost 2 bases, J lost 4 bases, and 4 bases stayed unmatched. CDR3 sequence reads: CASSQMLAGGYEQYF. The CDR3 DNA is TGCGCCAGCAGCCAAATGTTAGCGGGAGGGTACGAGCAGTACTTC.

The rearrangement links TRBV5-1 to TRBJ2-2, with 9 bases fitting TRBD1. The CDR3 has 13 residues. Germline-derived CDR1 and CDR2 are SGHRS and YFSETQ. The ends lost 4 bases at V and 7 bases at J; junction bases unmatched: 2. Written as DNA, the CDR3 is TGCGCCAGCAGCCGACAGGGGGACGGGGAGCTGTTTTTT. It encodes CASSRQGDGELFF.

V gene TRBV3-1 (or the pseudogene TRBV3-2) combines with J gene TRBJ2-7; tentatively, D is TRBD2 (5 bases). The V gene's germline CDR1 is LGHDT and CDR2 YNNKEL (reference sequence). This CDR3 is built from 16 residues. V lost 1 base to trimming and J lost 0 bases, with 13 bases between them. CDR3 loop: CASSQGVERSSYEQYF. DNA of the CDR3: TGTGCCAGCAGCCAAGGGGTGGAGCGGAGCTCCTACGAGCAGTACTTC.

CDR3 nucleotide sequence: TGTGCCAGCAGCTTAGGAGGGACTAGCGGGAGAACGACAGAGACCCAGTACTTC. This encodes CASSLGGTSGRTTETQYF. This chain links TRBV11-2 with TRBJ2-5, with 14 bases that match TRBD2. The germline gives CDR1 SGHAT, CDR2 FQNNGV. The CDR3 runs to 18 residues. With 1 base clipped from V and 4 bases from J, the junction kept 8 bases outside the gene matches.

This rearrangement joins TRBV5-4 to TRBJ2-3; TRBD2 aligns across 9 bases. CDR3 length: 13 amino acids. Germline V gene lookup returns CDR1 SGHNT and CDR2 YYREEE (reference sequence). V was clipped by 2 bases and J by 5 bases; unmatched bases: 0. The CDR3 DNA follows: TGTGCCAGCAGCTTAGCGGGAGGAGATACGCAGTATTTT. Translating it yields CASSLAGGDTQYF.

This clone has just a few counts. The V and J genes are TRBV1 and TRBJ2-7; whether TRBD2, the table's D call, matches the DNA was not checked. TRBV1 is flagged as a pseudogene. There are 9 residues in the CDR3. The CDR3 DNA sequence: TGCACCACCCCCTCCGAGCAGTACTTC. Translation gives CTTPSEQYF.

The chain couples TRBV3-1 (or the pseudogene TRBV3-2) to TRBJ1-3; D gene unclear. This CDR3 region has 13 residues. V was clipped by 7 bases and J by 2 bases, with 9 bases between them. Per the germline V gene, CDR1 is LGHDT and CDR2 is YNNKEL (reference sequence). In DNA form, the CDR3 reads TGTGCCAGCAAACGAACAGCTGGAAACACCATATATTTT. Translating gives CASKRTAGNTIYF.